Here is one TCR beta chain with its context. This clone was recorded only once. The clone's antigen remains unknown. No clone much larger than this one lies a single base away; base qualities are absent. Read against the paper, the sample's time point label means: about 28 days (+/-7) after the second vaccine dose. Because spike-specific TCR depth and breadth did not differ between the two schedules, AZD1222 recipients who got a second dose at roughly 4 weeks were pooled with those who got a second dose at roughly 12 weeks. The vaccinee samples were drawn from two UK trials, COV001 and COV002, one of which was a single-blind randomized controlled phase 2/3 trial testing AZD1222 (ChAdOx1 nCoV-19) in healthy adults. For TCRbeta chain sequencing, PBMC samples were collected from trial participants at day 0 and at day 28 after the second dose. The sample originates from a study of T cell responses to AZD1222 COVID-19 vaccine (dated by TCRdb to about 2021). In the study overall: TCR sequencing was performed for 230 to 250 trial participants, of whom about 200 were given two doses of AZD1222 and around 25 were given two doses of MenACWY control vaccine. Trial participants were enrolled by age into subgroups of 18-55, 56-69 and 70-plus years, and roughly 160, 29 and 62 TCR-sequenced participants, respectively, were included in these subgroups.

What the research found in general, with its limitations: In the small 56-69-year group, the increase in depth fell short of significance, most likely because of low power. Participants were mostly white British and included more females than males, and it was suggested by the authors that clonal diversity may have been underestimated. Conclusions about previously exposed vaccinees were limited because only 5 or 6 AZD1222 recipients were SARS-CoV-2 seropositive at baseline. Because no samples from the day 14 peak response were available, repertoires could be characterized only after the peak T cell response. Nearly half of unique spike-specific TCRs reportedly recognized epitopes outside regions mutated in the B.1.351 and B.1.1.7 variants. The vaccine-associated CD4 TCRs covered the entire spike protein, and the dominant responses fell in regions 160-218 and 743-854. Spike-specific TCR breadth and depth rose significantly after two AZD1222 doses compared with day 0 and with MenACWY recipients.

The CDR3 regions of human TCRbeta chains were analyzed by immunosequencing. The paper's data handling went like this. TCRs in the repertoires were compared against a reference library of SARS-CoV-2-specific TCRs that had been generated with the MIRA antigen-specificity platform. Breadth was defined as the fraction of unique TCRs that were SARS-CoV-2-associated. Depth was defined as the fraction of total T cells that were SARS-CoV-2-associated. Using the MIRA data, each spike-specific TCR was assigned both to the spike region to which the TCR was reactive and to a CD4 or CD8 class. Log10-transformed breadth and depth values were compared by one-way ANOVA with Sidak's multiple comparisons tests. What TCRdb holds here is the immuneACCESS table cut down to in-frame rearrangements. Part of the clones is not present; checked against another copy, under half of the missing clones reflect an unresolved V gene, and the others are unexplained. That table gives V, J and clone size, and the DNA gave D and trimming. The sample includes some 110,000 clones, with approximately 90% observed a single time. The top ten clones comprise 3.5% to 4% of the sample.

The source was peripheral blood, collected 28 days after the second AZD1222 dose. The sequence was collected from an adult who received the AZD1222 COVID-19 vaccine.

The DNA sequence follows: TGTGCCAGCAGCTCGGGGACAGGGGCGAATCAGCCCCAGCATTTT. Its translation is CASSSGTGANQPQHF. The chain employs TRBV5-8 and TRBJ1-5, with 10 bases aligning to TRBD1. From cysteine to phenylalanine, the CDR3 is 15 amino acids long. CDR3 DNA is the only sequence kept; it has 45 bases, read in frame from the first base. Trimming removed 3 bases from V and 4 bases from J; the gene matches leave 4 bases unexplained. The germline V gene gives CDR1 as SGHTS and CDR2 as YDEGEE.